The subject of this entry is one TCR beta chain. The antigen is not known. Trimming removed 4 bases at V and 1 base at J, with 8 bases between. From germline, CDR1 is SGHTS and CDR2 YDEGEE. The CDR3 has 13 residues. Method: immunoSEQ multiplex PCR; TCRdb's copy keeps in-frame clones and lacks some. Here the sample spans approximately 110,000 clones, roughly 90% being singletons. This specimen belongs to a study of T cell responses to AZD1222 COVID-19 vaccine. Overall study: The study pooled second doses at about 4 or about 12 weeks. Regarding the study as a whole: Repertoires in all cases were sampled only once the peak T cell response had passed.

This receptor was taken from an adult in good health. The starting material was peripheral blood, obtained on day 0 of AZD1222 vaccination. The V and J genes are TRBV5-8 and TRBJ1-1; D gene ambiguous. The CDR3 DNA is TGTGCCAGCAGCAAATGGGGGAACACTGAAGCTTTCTTT. It translates to CASSKWGNTEAFF.